These T cell receptor beta chains were read from a single sample in a study of blood T cell repertoires in COVID-19. Sequencing was performed with immunoSEQ multiplex PCR; in TCRdb, only in-frame clones are kept and a portion is missing. The data contain approximately 100,000 clones, around 82% of them seen just once; the ten biggest clones take up 10% to 15%. Material: peripheral blood. These receptors originate from a human donor in a cohort sampled during active or convalescent COVID-19. Each CDR3 is given with its conserved first and last residue. Each record gives: J gene, clone size, V gene, D gene, CDR3 DNA, CDR3 protein. D genes are given only for firm matches. Part of the rows lack a size; the others show once, few, many or a class for expanded clones.

J: TRBJ1-1
size: .
V: TRBV10-2
D: TRBD1
DNA: TGCGCCAGCAGTTCCCGGACAGGCTACACTGAAGCTTTCTTT
CDR3: CASSSRTGYTEAFF

J: TRBJ2-7
size: .
V: TRBV6-2/TRBV6-3
D: .
DNA: TGTGCCAGCAGTAATCGCCGGGACTCCCGCTACGAGCAGTACTTC
CDR3: CASSNRRDSRYEQYF

J: TRBJ2-5
size: .
V: TRBV5-8
D: TRBD1
DNA: TGTGCCAGCAGCCCACAGGGGAGAGAGACCCAGTACTTC
CDR3: CASSPQGRETQYF

J: TRBJ1-1
size: .
V: TRBV13
D: TRBD1
DNA: TGTGCCAGCACCCGGGGACAGACAAACACTGAAGCTTTCTTT
CDR3: CASTRGQTNTEAFF

J: TRBJ1-2
size: .
V: TRBV4-3
D: .
DNA: TGCGCCAGCAGCCAAATGTTAGGGGAAGATTATGGCTACACCTTC
CDR3: CASSQMLGEDYGYTF

J: TRBJ1-2
size: .
V: TRBV9
D: TRBD1
DNA: TGTGCCAGCAGCGTAGGAGCCGCTCTAGGACAGGGAGTTACAGGCTACACCTTC
CDR3: CASSVGAALGQGVTGYTF

J: TRBJ2-2
size: .
V: TRBV7-3
D: .
DNA: TGTGCCAGCAGCTTAAAGGGGTTCGGGGAGCTGTTTTTT
CDR3: CASSLKGFGELFF

J: TRBJ1-1
size: .
V: TRBV6-5
D: .
DNA: TGTGCCAGCAGCGGAATCCCGAGGACTGAAGCTTTCTTT
CDR3: CASSGIPRTEAFF

J: TRBJ1-5
size: .
V: TRBV6-5
D: .
DNA: TGTGCCAGCAGTTACAAGGGGAATCAGCCCCAGCATTTT
CDR3: CASSYKGNQPQHF

J: TRBJ1-1
size: .
V: TRBV7-9
D: .
DNA: TGTGCCAGCAGTTTTACCGGAGGGACTGAAGCTTTCTTT
CDR3: CASSFTGGTEAFF

J: TRBJ1-4
size: .
V: TRBV19
D: TRBD1
DNA: TGTGCCAGTAGCAGGACAGGGTCTGAAAAACTGTTTTTT
CDR3: CASSRTGSEKLFF

J: TRBJ2-7
size: few
V: TRBV5-1
D: .
DNA: TGCGCCAGCAGCCCGGGGGGCAGGGTAAACGAGCAGTACTTC
CDR3: CASSPGGRVNEQYF

J: TRBJ2-2
size: .
V: TRBV7-6
D: TRBD1
DNA: TGTGCCAGCAGCTCGGGGACAGGGTTGTTCGTAAGGGAGCTGTTTTTT
CDR3: CASSSGTGLFVRELFF

J: TRBJ2-2
size: .
V: TRBV1
D: .
DNA: TGCACCAGCAGCCAAGATTCAGTCTTTCTAGCGGGCTCGAACACCGGGGAGCTGTTTTTT
CDR3: CTSSQDSVFLAGSNTGELFF

J: TRBJ1-1
size: .
V: TRBV19
D: TRBD1
DNA: TGTGCCAGTATACCCTGGGACAGGGCCCCTGAAGCTTTCTTT
CDR3: CASIPWDRAPEAFF

J: TRBJ2-3
size: .
V: TRBV5-1
D: TRBD1
DNA: TGCGCCAGCAGCTTCAGGGACAGGGGCACAGATACGCAGTATTTT
CDR3: CASSFRDRGTDTQYF

J: TRBJ2-1
size: once
V: TRBV10-2
D: TRBD2
DNA: TGCGCCAGCAGTGAGTCGGTGGCGGGGGGGCCCAATGAGCAGTTCTTC
CDR3: CASSESVAGGPNEQFF

J: TRBJ1-2
size: .
V: TRBV6-5
D: TRBD1
DNA: TGTGCCAGCAGTTCAAGTGTGTCAGGGGGCTATGGCTACACCTTC
CDR3: CASSSSVSGGYGYTF

J: TRBJ2-3
size: .
V: TRBV11-2
D: .
DNA: TGTGCCAGCAGCCATGGAAGGAGAAGCACAGATACGCAGTATTTT
CDR3: CASSHGRRSTDTQYF

J: TRBJ1-1
size: .
V: TRBV11-3
D: TRBD1
DNA: TGTGCCAGCAGCCCCCTTCCGGGACAGGGTCCTGAAGCTTTCTTT
CDR3: CASSPLPGQGPEAFF

J: TRBJ1-2
size: .
V: TRBV5-1
D: .
DNA: TGCGCCAGCAGCCCGGGGGACCTCCTCTCCTATGGCTACACCTTC
CDR3: CASSPGDLLSYGYTF

J: TRBJ1-1
size: .
V: TRBV30
D: TRBD1
DNA: TGTGCCTGGGACAGGGGGAGCCTTGGAACTGAAGCTTTCTTT
CDR3: CAWDRGSLGTEAFF

J: TRBJ1-4
size: .
V: TRBV5-4
D: .
DNA: TGTGCCAGCAGCCGGGGGGAGGGCTGGCCTAATGAAAAACTGTTTTTT
CDR3: CASSRGEGWPNEKLFF

J: TRBJ1-3
size: .
V: TRBV25-1
D: .
DNA: TGTGCCAGCAGGGGGCTCAACTCTGGAAACACCATATATTTT
CDR3: CASRGLNSGNTIYF

J: TRBJ2-7
size: .
V: TRBV15
D: .
DNA: TGTGCCACCAGCAGAGGGAGGGACTACGAGCAGTACTTC
CDR3: CATSRGRDYEQYF

J: TRBJ2-1
size: .
V: TRBV7-3
D: TRBD1
DNA: TGTGCCAGCAGCTTCCGGACAGGGGTCGTCAATGAGCAGTTCTTC
CDR3: CASSFRTGVVNEQFF

J: TRBJ1-1
size: .
V: TRBV7-9
D: TRBD1
DNA: TGTGCCAGCACCCGCGGACAGGGTTCGAACACTGAAGCTTTCTTT
CDR3: CASTRGQGSNTEAFF

J: TRBJ2-1
size: .
V: TRBV2
D: TRBD2
DNA: TGTGCCAGCAGTGACCCTTATGGACTAGAGCTGTTCTTC
CDR3: CASSDPYGLELFF

J: TRBJ1-2
size: .
V: TRBV15
D: .
DNA: TGTGCCACCAGCCGGAAACCCAGGGCTAACTATGGCTACACCTTC
CDR3: CATSRKPRANYGYTF

J: TRBJ1-6
size: few
V: TRBV19
D: TRBD1
DNA: TGTGCCGTCTCGGGACAGGGCTTTAATTCACCCCTCCACTTT
CDR3: CAVSGQGFNSPLHF

J: TRBJ2-2
size: few
V: TRBV3-1/TRBV3-2
D: .
DNA: TGTGCCAGCAGCCAAACACATGGCGAGGGCGGGGAGCTGTTTTTT
CDR3: CASSQTHGEGGELFF

J: TRBJ1-2
size: few
V: TRBV6-5
D: TRBD1
DNA: TGTGCCAGCAGTTCTGGGGGACAGGGCAACTATGGCTACACCTTC
CDR3: CASSSGGQGNYGYTF